Listed below are T cell receptor beta chains from one sample, sequenced in a study of T-cell reconstitution after alpha-beta-depleted transplantation in children. TCRdb reanalysed the PCR reads using MiXCR and keeps one entry per CDR3 protein. The repertoire holds 550,000 to 600,000 distinct CDR3 sequences, with more than 20% as singletons. Source: PBMCs, mostly from graft donor cells, taken 360 days after TCRalphabeta/CD19-depleted stem cell transplant. The receptor source for this set is a boy under two years old who had a stem cell transplant for acute myeloid leukemia, so the T cells may come from the graft donor. The CDR3 runs from the conserved cysteine through the conserved F or W. Each record gives: CDR3 protein, CDR3 DNA, clone size, CDR3 length, V gene, J gene, D gene. The D gene is left open where the match is weak. Clone size is stated in some rows and not others, as once, few, many or a class when expanded.

CDR3aa: CASRRGEPTSAGYTF
CDR3nt: TGCGCCAGCCGTAGGGGGGAACCAACATCAGCAGGCTACACCTTC
abundance: once
len: 15
v_gene: TRBV5-1
j_gene: TRBJ1-2
d_gene: -

CDR3aa: CASSEPNQPQHF
CDR3nt: TGTGCCAGCAGTGAGCCCAATCAGCCCCAGCATTTT
abundance: many
len: 12
v_gene: TRBV2
j_gene: TRBJ1-5
d_gene: -

CDR3aa: CASSLRRTNYGYTF
CDR3nt: TGTGCCAGCAGTTTAAGACGGACTAACTATGGCTACACCTTC
abundance: many
len: 14
v_gene: TRBV12-3/TRBV12-4
j_gene: TRBJ1-2
d_gene: -

CDR3aa: CASSVGAGPANYGYTF
CDR3nt: TGTGCCAGCAGCGTAGGGGCAGGACCAGCTAACTATGGCTACACCTTC
abundance: -
len: 16
v_gene: TRBV9
j_gene: TRBJ1-2
d_gene: -

CDR3aa: CSASSRDRAGETQYF
CDR3nt: TGCAGTGCTAGTTCCAGGGACAGGGCCGGAGAGACCCAGTACTTC
abundance: -
len: 15
v_gene: TRBV20-1
j_gene: TRBJ2-5
d_gene: TRBD1

CDR3aa: CASSSWDYMGDEQFF
CDR3nt: TGTGCCAGCAGCTCCTGGGACTACATGGGGGATGAGCAGTTCTTC
abundance: few
len: 15
v_gene: TRBV5-8
j_gene: TRBJ2-1
d_gene: TRBD2

CDR3aa: CSANRGSALVETQYF
CDR3nt: TGCAGTGCCAACCGGGGCAGCGCCCTCGTGGAGACCCAGTACTTC
abundance: few
len: 15
v_gene: TRBV20-1
j_gene: TRBJ2-5
d_gene: -

CDR3aa: CASSYSRAVQPQHF
CDR3nt: TGTGCCAGCAGTTACTCAAGGGCCGTACAGCCCCAGCATTTT
abundance: -
len: 14
v_gene: TRBV6-5
j_gene: TRBJ1-5
d_gene: -

CDR3aa: CSGAGGEDYGYTF
CDR3nt: TGCAGCGGTGCAGGGGGCGAAGACTATGGCTACACCTTC
abundance: many
len: 13
v_gene: TRBV29-1
j_gene: TRBJ1-2
d_gene: TRBD1

CDR3aa: CASSYGRGRRETQYF
CDR3nt: TGTGCCAGCAGTTATGGAAGGGGGCGCCGGGAGACCCAGTACTTC
abundance: once
len: 15
v_gene: TRBV6-5
j_gene: TRBJ2-5
d_gene: TRBD1

CDR3aa: CSVEEGLDTGELFF
CDR3nt: TGCAGCGTTGAAGAGGGGCTCGACACCGGGGAGCTGTTTTTT
abundance: many
len: 14
v_gene: TRBV29-1
j_gene: TRBJ2-2
d_gene: -

CDR3aa: CASTSGPGHKPSYNEQFF
CDR3nt: TGTGCCAGCACCTCCGGTCCGGGACACAAGCCCTCCTACAATGAGCAGTTCTTC
abundance: few
len: 18
v_gene: TRBV6-1
j_gene: TRBJ2-1
d_gene: -

CDR3aa: CSARAETGNQPQHF
CDR3nt: TGCAGTGCTAGAGCGGAGACAGGCAATCAGCCCCAGCATTTT
abundance: many
len: 14
v_gene: TRBV20-1
j_gene: TRBJ1-5
d_gene: -

CDR3aa: CAISERDTDTQYF
CDR3nt: TGTGCCATCAGTGAACGGGACACAGATACGCAGTATTTT
abundance: -
len: 13
v_gene: TRBV10-3
j_gene: TRBJ2-3
d_gene: -

CDR3aa: CASKDREKLSDTQYF
CDR3nt: TGTGCCAGCAAGGACAGGGAGAAGCTATCAGATACGCAGTATTTT
abundance: -
len: 15
v_gene: TRBV28
j_gene: TRBJ2-3
d_gene: TRBD1

CDR3aa: CATSALGTRGVADTQYF
CDR3nt: TGTGCCACCAGTGCCCTCGGGACTCGCGGGGTCGCAGATACGCAGTATTTT
abundance: -
len: 17
v_gene: TRBV24-1
j_gene: TRBJ2-3
d_gene: -

CDR3aa: CASSPTGAAVAQHF
CDR3nt: TGTGCCAGCAGCCCTACAGGGGCCGCGGTAGCCCAGCATTTT
abundance: -
len: 14
v_gene: TRBV6-2/TRBV6-3
j_gene: TRBJ1-5
d_gene: TRBD1

CDR3aa: CSVEVVAGGPADTQYF
CDR3nt: TGCAGCGTTGAAGTGGTAGCGGGGGGGCCGGCAGATACGCAGTATTTT
abundance: many
len: 16
v_gene: TRBV29-1
j_gene: TRBJ2-3
d_gene: TRBD2

CDR3aa: CSAETASYEQYF
CDR3nt: TGCAGTGCCGAGACAGCGTCCTACGAGCAGTACTTC
abundance: many
len: 12
v_gene: TRBV20-1
j_gene: TRBJ2-7
d_gene: -

CDR3aa: CASSVHGPDTQYF
CDR3nt: TGCGCCAGCAGCGTTCACGGTCCAGATACGCAGTATTTT
abundance: many
len: 13
v_gene: TRBV4-1
j_gene: TRBJ2-3
d_gene: -

CDR3aa: CASSYYSSGSLEQYF
CDR3nt: TGTGCCAGCAGTTACTATTCTTCCGGCTCCCTCGAGCAGTACTTC
abundance: many
len: 15
v_gene: TRBV6-5
j_gene: TRBJ2-7
d_gene: -

CDR3aa: CATSDPGSPTNEQFF
CDR3nt: TGTGCCACCAGTGACCCCGGAAGCCCAACCAATGAGCAGTTCTTC
abundance: -
len: 15
v_gene: TRBV24-1
j_gene: TRBJ2-1
d_gene: -

CDR3aa: CASSRGGSLSYEQYF
CDR3nt: TGTGCCAGCAGCCGCGGGGGGTCCCTCTCCTACGAGCAGTACTTC
abundance: many
len: 15
v_gene: TRBV7-2
j_gene: TRBJ2-7
d_gene: TRBD2

CDR3aa: CASSPGDRSGGTEAFF
CDR3nt: TGTGCCAGCAGCCCAGGGGACAGGTCGGGCGGAACCGAAGCTTTCTTT
abundance: few
len: 16
v_gene: TRBV5-5
j_gene: TRBJ1-1
d_gene: TRBD1

CDR3aa: CASSEGWGRDTEAFF
CDR3nt: TGTGCCAGCAGTGAAGGCTGGGGGCGGGACACTGAAGCTTTCTTT
abundance: many
len: 15
v_gene: TRBV2
j_gene: TRBJ1-1
d_gene: -

CDR3aa: CASSEYRAVSYNEQFF
CDR3nt: TGTGCCAGCAGTGAATATCGGGCGGTCTCCTACAATGAGCAGTTCTTC
abundance: few
len: 16
v_gene: TRBV6-1
j_gene: TRBJ2-1
d_gene: -

CDR3aa: CSARDPPRGDGYTF
CDR3nt: TGCAGTGCTAGAGACCCGCCCAGGGGGGATGGCTACACCTTC
abundance: few
len: 14
v_gene: TRBV20-1
j_gene: TRBJ1-2
d_gene: TRBD1

CDR3aa: CASSPGTGGTNEKLFF
CDR3nt: TGTGCCAGCAGCCCCGGGACAGGGGGCACTAATGAAAAACTGTTTTTT
abundance: -
len: 16
v_gene: TRBV28
j_gene: TRBJ1-4
d_gene: TRBD1

CDR3aa: CSGLADSYEQYF
CDR3nt: TGCAGTGGACTAGCGGACTCCTACGAGCAGTACTTC
abundance: many
len: 12
v_gene: TRBV20-1
j_gene: TRBJ2-7
d_gene: TRBD2

CDR3aa: CSVGERRDRVTGELFF
CDR3nt: TGCAGCGTTGGTGAGAGAAGGGACAGGGTAACCGGGGAGCTGTTTTTT
abundance: many
len: 16
v_gene: TRBV29-1
j_gene: TRBJ2-2
d_gene: TRBD1

CDR3aa: CSVGGGGPETQYF
CDR3nt: TGCAGCGTTGGTGGTGGGGGACCAGAGACCCAGTACTTC
abundance: many
len: 13
v_gene: TRBV29-1
j_gene: TRBJ2-5
d_gene: -

CDR3aa: CASSSLRTGNTEAFF
CDR3nt: TGTGCCAGCAGTTCGCTCCGGACAGGGAACACTGAAGCTTTCTTT
abundance: -
len: 15
v_gene: TRBV25-1
j_gene: TRBJ1-1
d_gene: TRBD1